This TCR beta chain was recorded in a study of blood T cells in healthy people across ages. This clonotype was seen at least ten times. Germline V gives CDR1 SGHKS, CDR2 YYEKEE (reference sequence). The CDR3 extends over 12 amino acids. The germline V and J ends were trimmed by 5 bases and 1 base, with 7 bases remaining between them. Primed by a sample-barcoded 5' primer and a J-beta primer mix, a second PCR proceeded for about 6 to 11 cycles. One entry per CDR3 protein, called by TCRdb with MiXCR from the 5' RACE reads. The table lists roughly 800,000 distinct CDR3 sequences, 20% to 30% of them singletons. The same sample was also studied in work on T cells of mothers and their children.

Material: blood. The rearrangement links TRBV5-5 to TRBJ2-7; no reliable D call. This sequence was found in a boy aged 10-17 years in good health. CDR3 sequence reads: CASSSASYEQYF. CDR3 coding DNA: TGTGCCAGCAGTTCTGCATCCTACGAGCAGTACTTC.